This TCR beta chain was recorded in a study of blood T cell repertoires in COVID-19. As for the study in general: COVID-19 samples, acute and convalescent, were from the United States, Italy and Spain. In each case, the material was cDNA or gDNA derived from T cells, B-cell-depleted T cells, or PBMCs.

As originally analysed: Reference gene primer amplification gave nucleated cell count estimates. The method was immunoSEQ multiplex PCR; TCRdb's version includes in-frame clones alone and lacks a portion of them. The V and J calls and clone size are taken from that table; D and trimming were inferred from the DNA. The repertoire includes about 170,000 clones, around 85% of them detected once, and 1% to 1.5% sits in the top ten. Trimming shortened V by 0 bases and J by 0 bases, and 12 bases separated the two germline ends. This CDR3 spans 17 amino acids. CDR1 is LGHDT, CDR2 YNNKEL, per germline (reference sequence).

The TCR sequence derives from a man aged 60 to 69 who had recovered from COVID-19. The J gene is TRBJ1-3, the V gene TRBV3-1 (or the pseudogene TRBV3-2); the D is unclear. What was sequenced was peripheral blood. The CDR3 region has the DNA TGTGCCAGCAGCCAAGAGGTAGCGGTGAGCTCTGGAAACACCATATATTTT. This encodes CASSQEVAVSSGNTIYF.